This T cell receptor (beta chain) comes out of a study of HIV-infected patients and healthy controls. This clonotype was detected many times. The target antigen is unknown. Around 530 ng RNA was reverse transcribed with alpha and beta constant-region primers. Using multiplexing indices, alpha and beta chain libraries were generated apart by chain-specific third strand synthesis. The SP2 site served as the priming point for second strand synthesis. Each CDR3 protein is one row after TCRdb ran MiXCR on the 5' RACE reads. The sample consists of 15,000 to 20,000 distinct CDR3 sequences, about 8.9% of them appearing once. Study outcomes and limitations: Slight age and sex differences between study cohorts did not explain the diversity differences.

All unsorted peripheral T cells were captured because whole blood was used without fractionation. An approximately 2.4 ml peripheral blood sample was taken for RNA. The clonotype was recovered from an adult in good health. The specimen sequenced was blood.

The CDR3 coding sequence is TGTGCCTCAGGGGAAAACATTCAGTACTTC. This translates into CASGENIQYF. The V gene is TRBV27, the J gene TRBJ2-4, with a weak D call TRBD1 (6 bases). The CDR3 totals 10 residues. V was shortened by 11 bases and J by 5 bases, with 7 bases between the two germline ends. Germline values: CDR1 MNHEY, CDR2 SMNVEV (reference sequence).